This TCR beta chain was obtained from a study of blood T cell repertoires in COVID-19. The assay was immunoSEQ multiplex PCR, and TCRdb's table has in-frame clones only and misses some. The sample includes over 120,000 clones, around 78% of them seen just once. The CDR3 sequence is 18 residues long. With 5 bases removed from V and 0 bases from J, the gap between germline ends came to 22 bases. Germline V lookup: CDR1 SGHAT, CDR2 FQNNGV. The sequenced sample was peripheral blood. The chain has TRBV11-2 and TRBJ1-1; no clear D gene. This sequence originates from a woman in her sixties or seventies with acute or convalescent COVID-19. CDR3 in DNA: TGTGCCAGCAGCCTATTTCGAAGGACTAGACAAATGAACACTGAAGCTTTCTTT. Protein product: CASSLFRRTRQMNTEAFF.